This TCR beta chain was observed in a study of vaccination effects on CD4 cells after COVID-19. Here immunoSEQ multiplex PCR was the method, and the copy in TCRdb shows in-frame clones only, minus some. Among around 71,000 clones listed, roughly 78% were seen once. Under the ViraFEST assay, PBMC were stimulated with viral peptide pools so that antigen-specific CD4+ T cells expanded. Sequencing was performed afterwards. The culture ran for approximately 9 days before CD4+ T cells were isolated. Negative nucleocapsid antibody tests before and after vaccination confirmed no previous SARS-CoV-2 infection. A single count supports this clone. Its antigen remains unknown. The sequence came from a human donor who received a COVID-19 vaccine. The sample was CD4+ T cells from PBMCs cultured with HCoV-OC43 spike peptides, taken before COVID-19 vaccination. Subset described: HCoV-OC43 spike overlapping peptide pool stimulation.

CDR3 bases: TGTGCCAGCAGCAAAGCGCTGAGTTCACCCCTCCACTTT. It yields the protein CASSKALSSPLHF. The chain employs TRBV21-1 and TRBJ1-6. TRBV21-1 represents a pseudogene. There are 13 residues in the CDR3.